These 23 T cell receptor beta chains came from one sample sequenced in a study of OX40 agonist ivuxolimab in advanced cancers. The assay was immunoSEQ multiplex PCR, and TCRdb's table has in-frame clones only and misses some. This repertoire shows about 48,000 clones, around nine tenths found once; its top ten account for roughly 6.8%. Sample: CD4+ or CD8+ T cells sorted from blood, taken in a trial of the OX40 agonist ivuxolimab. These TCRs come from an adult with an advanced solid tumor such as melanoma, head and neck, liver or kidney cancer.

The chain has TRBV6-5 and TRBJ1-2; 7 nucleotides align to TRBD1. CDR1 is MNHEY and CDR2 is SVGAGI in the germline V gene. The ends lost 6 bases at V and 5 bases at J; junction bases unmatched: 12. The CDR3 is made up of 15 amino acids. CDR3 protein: CASSASRDRAYGYTF. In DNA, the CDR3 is TGTGCCAGCAGCGCGAGCCGAGACAGGGCGTATGGCTACACCTTC.

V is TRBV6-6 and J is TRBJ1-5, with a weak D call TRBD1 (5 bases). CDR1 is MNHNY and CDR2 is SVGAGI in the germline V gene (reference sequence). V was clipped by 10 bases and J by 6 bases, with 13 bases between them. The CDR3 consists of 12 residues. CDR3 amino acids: CATSGGGQPQHF. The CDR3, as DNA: TGTGCCACCAGCGGGGGAGGTCAGCCCCAGCATTTT.

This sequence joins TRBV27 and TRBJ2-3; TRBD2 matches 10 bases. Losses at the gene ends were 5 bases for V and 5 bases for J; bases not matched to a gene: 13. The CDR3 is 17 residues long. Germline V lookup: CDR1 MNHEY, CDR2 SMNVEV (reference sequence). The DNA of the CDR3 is TGTGCCAGCAGTACCAATCGACTAGCGGGTGGAGGAGATACGCAGTATTTT. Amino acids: CASSTNRLAGGGDTQYF.

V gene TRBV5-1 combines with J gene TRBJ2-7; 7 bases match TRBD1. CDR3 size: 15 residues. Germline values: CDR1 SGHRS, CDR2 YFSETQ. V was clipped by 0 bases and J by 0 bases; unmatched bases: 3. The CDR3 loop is CASSLGSGGSYEQYV. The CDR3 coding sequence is TGCGCCAGCAGCTTGGGCTCAGGGGGCTCCTACGAGCAGTACGTC.

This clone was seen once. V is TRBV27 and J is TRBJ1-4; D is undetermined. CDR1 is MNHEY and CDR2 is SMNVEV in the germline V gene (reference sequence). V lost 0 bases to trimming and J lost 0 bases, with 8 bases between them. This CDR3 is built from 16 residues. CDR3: CASSLSWQATNEKLFF. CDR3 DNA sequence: TGTGCCAGCAGTTTATCATGGCAGGCAACTAATGAAAAACTGTTTTTT.

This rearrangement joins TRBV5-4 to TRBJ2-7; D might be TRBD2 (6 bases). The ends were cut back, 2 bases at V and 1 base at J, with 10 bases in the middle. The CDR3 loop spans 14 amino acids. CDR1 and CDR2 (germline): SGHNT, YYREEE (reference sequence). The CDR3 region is CASSFDGGSYEQYV. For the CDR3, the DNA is TGTGCCAGCAGCTTCGACGGGGGATCCTACGAGCAGTACGTC.

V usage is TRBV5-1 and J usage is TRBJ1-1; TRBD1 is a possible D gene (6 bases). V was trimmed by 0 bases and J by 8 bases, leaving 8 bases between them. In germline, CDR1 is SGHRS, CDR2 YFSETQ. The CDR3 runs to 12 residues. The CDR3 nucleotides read TGCGCCAGCAGCTTGGTTGGGGGCGAAGCTTTCTTT. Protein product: CASSLVGGEAFF.

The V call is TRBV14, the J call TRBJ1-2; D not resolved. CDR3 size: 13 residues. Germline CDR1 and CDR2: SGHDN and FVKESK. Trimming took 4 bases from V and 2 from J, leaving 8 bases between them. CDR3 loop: CASSRYRNYGYTF. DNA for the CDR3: TGTGCCAGCAGCCGGTACAGAAACTATGGCTACACCTTC. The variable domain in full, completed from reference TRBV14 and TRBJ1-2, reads EAGVTQFPSHSVIEKGQTVTLRCDPISGHDNLYWYRRVMGKEIKFLLHFVKESKQDESGMPNNRFLAERTGGTYSTLKVQPAELEDSGVYFCASSRYRNYGYTFGSGTRLTVV.

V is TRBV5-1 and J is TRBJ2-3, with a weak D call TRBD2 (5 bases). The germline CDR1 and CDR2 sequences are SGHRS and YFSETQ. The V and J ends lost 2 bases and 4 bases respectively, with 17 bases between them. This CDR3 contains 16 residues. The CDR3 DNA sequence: TGCGCCAGCAGCTTCGAGGGTACGGCCCCGTCAGATACGCAGTATTTT. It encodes CASSFEGTAPSDTQYF. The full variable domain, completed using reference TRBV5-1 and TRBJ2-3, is KAGVTQTPRYLIKTRGQQVTLSCSPISGHRSVSWYQQTPGQGLQFLFEYFSETQRNKGNFPGRFSGRQFSNSRSEMNVSTLELGDSALYLCASSFEGTAPSDTQYFGPGTRLTVL.

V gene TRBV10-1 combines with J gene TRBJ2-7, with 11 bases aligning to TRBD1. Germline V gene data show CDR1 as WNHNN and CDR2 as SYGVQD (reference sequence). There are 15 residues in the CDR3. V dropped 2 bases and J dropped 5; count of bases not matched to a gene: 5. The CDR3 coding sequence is TGCGCCAGCAGTGAGACGGGGACAGGGGGGGACGAGCAGTACTTC. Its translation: CASSETGTGGDEQYF.

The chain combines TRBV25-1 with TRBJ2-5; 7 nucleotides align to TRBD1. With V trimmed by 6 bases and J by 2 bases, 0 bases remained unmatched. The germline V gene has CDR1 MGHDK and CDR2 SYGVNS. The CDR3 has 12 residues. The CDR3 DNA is TGTGCCAGCAGGGGACAGCAAGAGACCCAGTACTTC. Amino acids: CASRGQQETQYF.

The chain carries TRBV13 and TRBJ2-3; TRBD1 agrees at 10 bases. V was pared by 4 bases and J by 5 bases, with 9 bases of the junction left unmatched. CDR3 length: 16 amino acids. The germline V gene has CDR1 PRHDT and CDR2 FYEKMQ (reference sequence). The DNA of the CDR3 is TGTGCCAGCAGCTCGCCGGGACAGGGGAGGGGAGATACGCAGTATTTT. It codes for CASSSPGQGRGDTQYF.

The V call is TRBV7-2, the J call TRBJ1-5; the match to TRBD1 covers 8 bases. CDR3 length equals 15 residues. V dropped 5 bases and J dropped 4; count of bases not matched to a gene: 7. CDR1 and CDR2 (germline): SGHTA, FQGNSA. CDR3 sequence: CASSLTGVGNQPQHF. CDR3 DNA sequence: TGTGCCAGCAGCCTGACAGGGGTTGGGAATCAGCCCCAGCATTTT.

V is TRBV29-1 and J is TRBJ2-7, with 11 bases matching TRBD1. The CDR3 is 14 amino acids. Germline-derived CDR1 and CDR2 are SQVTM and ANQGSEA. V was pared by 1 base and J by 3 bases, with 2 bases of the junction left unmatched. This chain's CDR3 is CSVEGGTGGYEQYF. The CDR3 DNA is TGCAGCGTTGAAGGGGGGACAGGGGGCTACGAGCAGTACTTC.

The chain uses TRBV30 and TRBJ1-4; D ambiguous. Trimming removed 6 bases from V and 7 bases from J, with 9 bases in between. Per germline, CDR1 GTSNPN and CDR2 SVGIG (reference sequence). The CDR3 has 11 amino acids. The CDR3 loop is CACLAAEKLFF. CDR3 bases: TGTGCCTGCTTGGCAGCTGAAAAACTGTTTTTT.

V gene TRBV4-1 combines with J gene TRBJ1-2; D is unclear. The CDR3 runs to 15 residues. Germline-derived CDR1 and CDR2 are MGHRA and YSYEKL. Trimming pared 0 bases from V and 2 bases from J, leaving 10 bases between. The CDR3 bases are TGCGCCAGCAGCCAAGATAGGTCAGAAAACTATGGCTACACCTTC. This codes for CASSQDRSENYGYTF.

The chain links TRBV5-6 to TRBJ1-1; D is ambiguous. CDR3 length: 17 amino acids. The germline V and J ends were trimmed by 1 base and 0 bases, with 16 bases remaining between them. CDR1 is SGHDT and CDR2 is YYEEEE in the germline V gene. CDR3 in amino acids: CASSLYQPVHMNTEAFF. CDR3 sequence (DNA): TGTGCCAGCAGCTTGTATCAGCCAGTCCACATGAACACTGAAGCTTTCTTT.

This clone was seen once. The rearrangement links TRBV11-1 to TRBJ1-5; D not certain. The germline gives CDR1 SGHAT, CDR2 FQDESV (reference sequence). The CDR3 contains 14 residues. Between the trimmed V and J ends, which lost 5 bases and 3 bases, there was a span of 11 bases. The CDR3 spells CASSPPGSNQPQHF. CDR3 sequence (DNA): TGTGCCAGCAGCCCGCCGGGGTCCAATCAGCCCCAGCATTTT.

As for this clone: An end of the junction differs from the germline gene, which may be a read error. DNA of the CDR3: TGTGCTAGCAGCCGGCGGACAGCAGATACGCAGTATTTT. This sequence encodes CASSRRTADTQYF. This sequence joins TRBV7-7 and TRBJ2-3; D may be TRBD1 (6 bases). This CDR3 is built from 13 residues. Per germline, CDR1 SSHAT and CDR2 FNYEAQ (reference sequence). The variable domain in full, completed from reference TRBV7-7 and TRBJ2-3, reads GAGVSQSPRYKVTKRGQDVTLRCDPISSHATLYWYQQALGQGPEFLTYFNYEAQPDKSGLPSDRFSAERPEGSISTLTIQRTEQRDSAMYRCASSRRTADTQYFGPGTRLTVL.

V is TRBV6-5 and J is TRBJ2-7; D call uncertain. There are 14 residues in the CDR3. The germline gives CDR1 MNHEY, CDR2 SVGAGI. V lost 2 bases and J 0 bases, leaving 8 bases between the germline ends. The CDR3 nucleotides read TGTGCCAGCAGTTACCGTGGCGGCTCCTACGAGCAGTACTTC. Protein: CASSYRGGSYEQYF.

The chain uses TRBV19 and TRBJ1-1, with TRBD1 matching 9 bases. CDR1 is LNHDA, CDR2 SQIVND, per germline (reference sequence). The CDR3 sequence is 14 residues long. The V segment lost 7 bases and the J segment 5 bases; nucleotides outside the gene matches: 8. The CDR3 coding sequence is TGTGCCAGTACCACCGGGACAGGGAAAACTGAAGCTTTCTTT. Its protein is CASTTGTGKTEAFF.

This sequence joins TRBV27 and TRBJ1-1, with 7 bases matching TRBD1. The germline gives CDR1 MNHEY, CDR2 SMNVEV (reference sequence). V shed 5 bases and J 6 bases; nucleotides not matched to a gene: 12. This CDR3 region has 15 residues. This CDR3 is CASSRFEQGRAEAFF. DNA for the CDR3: TGTGCCAGCAGTCGATTTGAACAGGGGCGGGCTGAAGCTTTCTTT.

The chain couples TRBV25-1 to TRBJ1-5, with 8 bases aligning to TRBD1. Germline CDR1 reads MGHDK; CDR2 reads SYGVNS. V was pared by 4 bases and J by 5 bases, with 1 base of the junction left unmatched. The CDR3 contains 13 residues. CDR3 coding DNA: TGTGCCAGCAGTGGACAGGGGTATCAGCCCCAGCATTTT. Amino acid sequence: CASSGQGYQPQHF.